This entry lists 3 T cell receptor beta chains sequenced from one sample in a study of T-cell reconstitution after alpha-beta-depleted transplantation in children. During its preparation, the TCRbeta library received unique molecular identifiers. TCRdb re-called the PCR reads through MiXCR, storing one row per CDR3 protein. The data show a few hundred thousand distinct CDR3 sequences, around 15% seen once. The material was PBMCs, mostly from graft donor cells, obtained 360 days after TCRalphabeta/CD19-depleted stem cell transplant. The receptor set was obtained from a boy under three years old who had a stem cell transplant for Wiskott-Aldrich syndrome, so the T cells may come from the graft donor.

This chain uses TRBV4-3 with TRBJ2-3; D remains ambiguous. Trimming removed 0 bases from V and 6 bases from J, with 10 bases in between. Germline V gene lookup returns CDR1 LGHNA and CDR2 YSLEER. The CDR3 length is 14 residues. The CDR3 loop is CASSQETGADTQYF. The CDR3 DNA reads as TGCGCCAGCAGCCAAGAGACCGGTGCTGATACGCAGTATTTT.

This clonotype has only a few counts. The V and J genes are TRBV28 and TRBJ2-5; D may be TRBD1 (5 bases). CDR3 size: 14 residues. Trimming pared 2 bases from V and 9 bases from J, leaving 16 bases between. Per germline, CDR1 MDHEN and CDR2 SYDVKM. This CDR3 reads CASSLLTPGRAQYF. In DNA form, the CDR3 reads TGTGCCAGCAGTTTACTCACGCCTGGCAGGGCCCAGTACTTC.

A few counts support this clonotype. The gene calls are TRBV4-1 and TRBJ2-1, with D perhaps matching TRBD1 (6 bases). This CDR3 region has 13 residues. Germline values: CDR1 MGHRA, CDR2 YSYEKL. The V and J ends lost 4 bases and 8 bases respectively, with 12 bases between them. CDR3 in DNA: TGCGCCAGCAGCCTCTACAAGGGGGATGAGCAGTTCTTC. Translating it yields CASSLYKGDEQFF.